The subject of this entry is one TCR beta chain. Its recognized antigen is unknown. It has no much larger one-base neighbor in the sample; base qualities were not kept. Taken from the germline V gene, the CDR1 and CDR2 loops are SGDLS and YYNGEE. Measured from the cysteine to the phenylalanine, the CDR3 is 15 residues long. The read is trimmed to its CDR3 DNA, 45 bases read in frame from base 1. V and J lose 0 bases and 0 bases, and a span of 7 bases separates them. These data belong to a study of T cell responses to AZD1222 COVID-19 vaccine (dated by TCRdb to about 2021). The study in broad terms: Because spike-specific TCR depth and breadth did not differ between the two schedules, AZD1222 recipients who got a second dose at roughly 4 weeks were pooled with those who got a second dose at roughly 12 weeks. Trial participants were enrolled by age into subgroups of 18-55, 56-69 and 70-plus years, and 148, 28 and 57 TCR-sequenced participants, respectively, were included in these subgroups. TCR sequencing covered roughly 230 trial participants: 200 to 220 given two doses of AZD1222 and approximately 26 given two doses of MenACWY control vaccine.

The CDR3 regions of human TCRbeta chains were subjected to immunosequencing. The authors processed their data as follows. TCRs in the repertoires were compared against a reference library of SARS-CoV-2-specific TCRs that had been generated with the MIRA antigen-specificity platform. Breadth was defined as the fraction of unique TCRs that were SARS-CoV-2-associated. Depth was defined as the fraction of total T cells that were SARS-CoV-2-associated. Using the MIRA data, each spike-specific TCR was assigned both to the spike region to which the TCR was reactive and to a CD4 or CD8 class. Log10-transformed breadth and depth values were compared by one-way ANOVA with Sidak's multiple comparisons tests. In its TCRdb copy, this immuneACCESS table keeps in-frame sequences only and misses some clones. Where compared with another copy, unresolved V genes explain less than half of these, and the others have no known cause. That table supplies the V and J calls and clone size; D and trimming were determined from the DNA. Across this sample there are around 100,000 clones, with roughly 87% seen only once. Under 3.5% of the sample goes to the ten largest clones.

The sample's time point label, in plain terms: baseline before first vaccination. Samples from vaccinated people were obtained from the UK trials COV001 and COV002, which included a single-blind randomized controlled phase 2/3 trial of AZD1222 (ChAdOx1 nCoV-19) in healthy adults. Trial participant PBMC samples were collected at day 0 and day 28 after the second dose for TCRbeta chain sequencing. Paper-wide results and their limitations: Because no day 14 peak-response samples were available, repertoires were characterized only after the peak T cell response. Spike-specific TCR breadth and depth rose significantly after two AZD1222 doses compared with day 0 and with MenACWY recipients. In the small 56-69-year group, the increase in depth fell short of significance, most likely because of low power. CD4 TCRs associated with the vaccine covered the entire spike protein, and the dominant responses were in regions 160-218 and 743-854. Reportedly, almost half of the unique spike-specific TCRs recognized epitopes lying outside the regions that are mutated in the B.1.351 and B.1.1.7 variants. Participants were mostly white British, with more females than males. The authors suggested clonal diversity may have been underestimated. Conclusions about previously exposed vaccinees are limited, since just a handful of AZD1222 recipients were seropositive for SARS-CoV-2 at baseline.

The sample was peripheral blood, taken on day 0 of AZD1222 vaccination. The chain joins TRBV9 to TRBJ2-1, with no confidently assigned D gene. This receptor was obtained from an adult in good health. The CDR3 is CASSVGQSSYNEQFF. The nucleotide sequence reads TGTGCCAGCAGCGTAGGGCAGAGCTCCTACAATGAGCAGTTCTTC.